Each of the 8 T cell receptor beta chains below was sequenced from the same sample in a study of cytomegalovirus exposure and HLA in healthy donors. A multiplex PCR was run with 60 Vbeta primers and 13 Jbeta primers. The assay was immunoSEQ multiplex PCR, and TCRdb's table has in-frame clones only and misses some. The sample holds 100,000 to 150,000 clones, 70% to 80% seen once. The sequenced sample was PBMCs. These receptors were obtained from a human donor in good health.

Points on this clone: Other DNA sequences in this sample translate to the same CDR3. The V call is TRBV7-2, the J call TRBJ2-1; D is perhaps TRBD2 (7 bases). Germline V gene sequence: CDR1 SGHTA, CDR2 FQGNSA. CDR3 length: 14 amino acids. V lost 0 bases and J 7 bases, leaving 10 bases between the germline ends. Here the CDR3 reads CASSLAAGANEQFF. CDR3 nucleotide sequence: TGTGCCAGCAGCTTAGCGGCGGGGGCTAATGAGCAGTTCTTC.

V gene TRBV6-1 combines with J gene TRBJ1-2; D remains ambiguous. Germline assignment: CDR1 MNHNS and CDR2 SASEGT. The germline V and J ends were trimmed by 7 bases and 2 bases, with 17 bases remaining between them. This CDR3 contains 15 residues. CDR3 protein: CASMSRTARNYGYTF. The CDR3 DNA is TGTGCCAGCATGAGTAGAACAGCCCGAAACTATGGCTACACCTTC.

This clone was seen only a few times. This chain uses TRBV6-5 with TRBJ1-5, with 7 bases aligning to TRBD1. This CDR3 has 14 amino acids. The V gene's germline CDR1 is MNHEY and CDR2 SVGAGI. Trimming cost V 5 bases and J 7 bases; bases outside gene matches: 8. In DNA, the CDR3 is TGTGCCAGCAGTCCAACAGGGGACTGGCAGCCCCAGCATTTT. Translating gives CASSPTGDWQPQHF.

This clone was seen more than once but under ten times. The chain uses TRBV27 and TRBJ2-7, with D perhaps matching TRBD2 (6 bases). The CDR3 is 14 amino acids. Per germline, CDR1 MNHEY and CDR2 SMNVEV (reference sequence). The V gene lost 3 bases and the J gene lost 4 bases, with 13 bases spanning the gap. CDR3 amino acids: CASSFRGSIYEQYF. The CDR3 nucleotides are TGTGCCAGCAGTTTCCGGGGGTCAATTTACGAGCAGTACTTC.

The V gene is TRBV7-8, the J gene TRBJ1-4; the D gene is possibly TRBD1 (5 bases). The germline V and J ends were trimmed by 3 bases and 5 bases, with 10 bases remaining between them. The CDR3 has 14 amino acids. From germline, CDR1 is SGHVS and CDR2 FQNEAQ. CDR3 nucleotides: TGTGCCAGCAGCTTGAGAGACAGCAATGAAAAACTGTTTTTT. Translation gives CASSLRDSNEKLFF.

J is TRBJ2-4 and V is TRBV4-2; TRBD2 aligns across 8 bases. The CDR3 length is 17 residues. V was clipped by 0 bases and J by 1 base; unmatched bases: 5. The germline V gene has CDR1 LGHNA and CDR2 YNFKEQ. This chain's CDR3 is CASSQDGASGAKNIQYF. The CDR3 DNA reads as TGTGCCAGCAGCCAAGATGGGGCTAGCGGGGCCAAAAACATTCAGTACTTC.

The chain employs TRBV6-5 and TRBJ2-7; unclear D gene. The CDR3 totals 14 residues. V lost 4 bases and J lost 6, with 16 bases in between. Germline V gene sequence: CDR1 MNHEY, CDR2 SVGAGI. CDR3 nucleotide sequence: TGTGCCAGCAGTTCCTTAGTAACTCCCTTCGAGCAGTACTTC. Protein: CASSSLVTPFEQYF.

J is TRBJ2-7 and V is TRBV6-1, with D tentatively TRBD1 (5 bases). V lost 1 base, J lost 2 bases, and 18 bases lay in between. The germline CDR1 and CDR2 sequences are MNHNS and SASEGT. The CDR3 is 17 residues long. The CDR3 here is CASSEEVGQVLTYEQYF. In nucleotides, the CDR3 is TGTGCCAGCAGTGAAGAGGTGGGGCAGGTTCTCACCTACGAGCAGTACTTC.